The 2 T cell receptor beta chains below all came from one sample that was sequenced in a study of shared clonotypes between healthy human individuals. Assay: immunoSEQ multiplex PCR; the TCRdb copy retains only in-frame clones and omits some. The sample has roughly 2,300,000 clones, 85% to 95% seen once. Material: naive CD4+ T cells from PBMCs. Subset defined: CD45RA+ positively selected. All receptors come from a man younger than 35 in good health. Some clones in this sample may be carry-over from other donors' samples.

The V gene is TRBV6-5, the J gene TRBJ2-1; D call uncertain. The V end lost 8 bases, the J end lost 0 bases, and 11 bases lay between the germline ends. The length of the CDR3 is 14 residues. In germline, CDR1 is MNHEY, CDR2 SVGAGI. This CDR3 reads CASSRSSSYNEQFF. The CDR3 bases are TGTGCCAGCTCTCGGTCAAGCTCCTACAATGAGCAGTTCTTC.

The V call is TRBV18, the J call TRBJ2-5; D assignment may be TRBD1 or TRBD2 (5 bases each). The ends were cut back, 2 bases at V and 5 bases at J, with 12 bases in the middle. This CDR3 is built from 14 residues. Per the germline V gene, CDR1 is KGHSH and CDR2 is LQKENI. The CDR3 DNA follows: TGTGCCAGCTCACCAACCCGGGGCGAGGAGACCCAGTACTTC. Amino acid sequence: CASSPTRGEETQYF. The full variable domain, completed using reference TRBV18 and TRBJ2-5, is NAGVMQNPRHLVRRRGQEARLRCSPMKGHSHVYWYRQLPEEGLKFMVYLQKENIIDESGMPKERFSAEFPKEGPSILRIQQVVRGDSAAYFCASSPTRGEETQYFGPGTRLLVL.